The 16 T cell receptor beta chains below all came from one sample that was sequenced in a study of T cells in Graves' hyperthyroidism and ophthalmopathy. Researchers amplified the TCR beta CDR3 regions from RNA transcripts. The TCR CDR3 first-round RT-PCR relied on the HTBI primer set. One entry per CDR3 protein, called by TCRdb with MiXCR from the multiplex PCR reads. Of roughly 180,000 distinct CDR3 sequences in the sample, approximately 17% were seen once. Sequenced sample: blood. The source of these receptors is a woman aged 45-65 years with Graves' hyperthyroidism.

At least ten counts were recorded for this clonotype. The chain carries TRBV9 and TRBJ1-6, with unresolved D. The germline V gene encodes CDR1 SGDLS and CDR2 YYNGEE. The CDR3 is made up of 14 amino acids. Trimming cost V 4 bases and J 5 bases, with 10 bases left between them. The CDR3 reads CASSFTGNNSPLHF. CDR3 DNA: TGTGCCAGCAGCTTTACGGGAAATAATTCACCCCTCCACTTT.

This clonotype was recorded a few times. The J gene is TRBJ1-4, the V gene TRBV29-1; D unresolved. The CDR3 has 13 amino acids. The ends were cut back, 6 bases at V and 3 bases at J, with 11 bases in the middle. Germline CDR1 SQVTM, CDR2 ANQGSEA. CDR3 protein: CSVAENPNEKLFF. CDR3 DNA: TGCAGCGTCGCCGAGAACCCTAATGAAAAACTGTTTTTT.

This clonotype showed up many times. The CDR3: CASRLTGNEQFF. As DNA, the CDR3 is TGTGCCAGCAGACTAACAGGGAATGAGCAGTTCTTC. The chain has TRBV28 and TRBJ2-1; TRBD1 might be the D (6 bases). The germline V gene has CDR1 MDHEN and CDR2 SYDVKM. V lost 6 bases, J lost 7 bases, and 10 bases lay in between. The CDR3 spans 12 residues.

This clonotype was recorded many times. The genes are TRBV20-1 and TRBJ2-5; D gene uncertain. Germline-derived CDR1 and CDR2 are DFQATT and SNEGSKA (reference sequence). This CDR3 has 13 amino acids. V dropped 4 bases and J dropped 5 bases, with 14 bases sitting between them. As DNA, the CDR3 is TGCAGTGCTATAGCTCCGAAAGGCGAGACCCAGTACTTC. Its translation is CSAIAPKGETQYF.

The chain couples TRBV6-2 or TRBV6-3 to TRBJ1-1; 11 bases align to TRBD1. J lost 9 bases, V lost 6 bases, and 0 bases had no gene match. In germline, CDR1 is MNHEY, CDR2 SVGEGT. This CDR3 contains 11 residues. CDR3 sequence: CASRDRGQAFF. CDR3 nucleotides: TGTGCCAGCAGGGACAGGGGGCAAGCTTTCTTT.

This clonotype was seen many times. V gene TRBV24-1 combines with J gene TRBJ2-2; D is undetermined. The CDR3 is 14 amino acids. The V gene lost 0 bases and the J gene lost 6 bases, with 7 bases spanning the gap. Germline assignment: CDR1 KGHDR and CDR2 SFDVKD. In DNA form, the CDR3 reads TGTGCCACCAGTGATTTGGAGGTTTCCGGGGAGCTGTTTTTT. It encodes CATSDLEVSGELFF.

The chain is built from TRBV28 and TRBJ1-2, with 12 nucleotides matching TRBD1. The CDR3 is 17 amino acids. Germline V gene lookup returns CDR1 MDHEN and CDR2 SYDVKM. V lost 6 bases, J lost 3 bases, and 11 bases stayed unmatched. The CDR3 DNA sequence: TGTGCCAGCAGCGGCTTAGGGACAGGGGGCTGGGACTATGGCTACACCTTC. Translation gives CASSGLGTGGWDYGYTF.

The chain couples TRBV10-3 to TRBJ2-6; no clear D. The CDR3 consists of 16 residues. The V end lost 3 bases, the J end lost 3 bases, and 12 bases lay between the germline ends. CDR1 is ENHRY and CDR2 is SYGVKD in the germline V gene. CDR3 sequence reads: CAISDMKTGGANVLTF. CDR3 sequence (DNA): TGTGCCATCAGTGACATGAAGACGGGTGGGGCCAACGTCCTGACTTTC.

This clonotype was found many times. This rearrangement joins TRBV20-1 to TRBJ2-5; D is unresolved. The germline V and J ends were trimmed by 6 bases and 2 bases, with 7 bases remaining between them. Per germline, CDR1 DFQATT and CDR2 SNEGSKA (reference sequence). CDR3 length: 11 residues. CDR3 sequence: CSADRQETQYF. As DNA, the CDR3 is TGCAGTGCAGATAGACAAGAGACCCAGTACTTC.

This clonotype was found many times. The rearrangement uses TRBV6-1 and TRBJ2-5; either TRBD1 or TRBD2 may supply D (6 bases each). Trimming shortened V by 5 bases and J by 4 bases, and 14 bases separated the two germline ends. The CDR3 runs 14 residues. The germline CDR1 and CDR2 sequences are MNHNS and SASEGT. In nucleotides, the CDR3 is TGTGCCAGCAGTTCAAGGGGGGCAGGAGAGACCCAGTACTTC. Encoded protein: CASSSRGAGETQYF.

The sample holds many counts of this clonotype. J is TRBJ2-7 and V is TRBV27; 9 bases agree with TRBD2. The V gene's germline CDR1 is MNHEY and CDR2 SMNVEV (reference sequence). The CDR3 sequence is 15 residues long. Germline trimming cut 3 bases from V and 4 bases from J; bases unmatched to any gene: 7. The CDR3 here is CASSFWRGGVYEQYF. As DNA, the CDR3 is TGTGCCAGCAGTTTTTGGCGGGGGGGGGTATACGAGCAGTACTTC.

This chain links TRBV12-3 or TRBV12-4 with TRBJ2-3; D is uncertain. Trimming removed 4 bases from V and 5 bases from J, with 7 bases in between. CDR3 length: 12 amino acids. In nucleotides, the CDR3 is TGTGCCAGCAGTTCCTCCTTAGATACGCAGTATTTT. This encodes CASSSSLDTQYF.

This clonotype has at least ten counts. V and J are TRBV19 and TRBJ2-1; D perhaps matches TRBD1 (6 bases). This CDR3 has 14 amino acids. Trimming pared 4 bases from V and 6 bases from J, leaving 13 bases between. In germline, CDR1 is LNHDA, CDR2 SQIVND (reference sequence). CDR3 sequence: CASSRVLQGNEQFF. Here the CDR3 DNA reads TGTGCCAGTAGTAGGGTATTACAGGGCAATGAGCAGTTCTTC.

This clonotype has ten or more counts. V and J are TRBV6-1 and TRBJ1-1; D not certain. CDR3 length: 11 amino acids. CDR1 is MNHNS and CDR2 is SASEGT in the germline V gene. V was pared by 8 bases and J by 4 bases, with 8 bases between. This CDR3 is CASSRGTEAFF. CDR3 DNA: TGTGCCAGCTCAAGAGGCACTGAAGCTTTCTTT.

The chain recombines TRBV2 with TRBJ2-2; a possible D gene is TRBD2 (5 bases). This CDR3 comprises 15 residues. V was clipped by 4 bases and J by 1 base, with 10 bases between them. In germline, CDR1 is SNHLY, CDR2 FYNNEI. The CDR3 region is CASSGTSLNTGELFF. CDR3 nucleotides: TGTGCCAGCAGTGGGACTTCCTTGAACACCGGGGAGCTGTTTTTT.

This clonotype was seen repeatedly, ten times or more. This sequence joins TRBV3-1 and TRBJ2-5, with D perhaps TRBD2 (6 bases). Germline lookup yields CDR1 LGHDT and CDR2 YNNKEL (reference sequence). This CDR3 contains 17 residues. V lost 0 bases, J lost 4 bases, and 18 bases lay in between. The CDR3 spells CASSQEPEGMIGETQYF. The CDR3 coding sequence is TGTGCCAGCAGCCAAGAGCCGGAGGGGATGATTGGAGAGACCCAGTACTTC.